The clone carrying this T cell receptor (beta chain) was observed a handful of times. The sample belongs to a study of blood T cell repertoires in COVID-19. CDR1 and CDR2 (germline): MNHEY, SMNVEV (reference sequence). V was clipped by 5 bases and J by 1 base, with 17 bases between them. The CDR3 runs to 16 residues. Assay: immunoSEQ multiplex PCR; the TCRdb copy retains only in-frame clones and omits some. The sample yields about 320,000 clones, roughly 89% seen once. This chain uses TRBV27 with TRBJ1-1, with D tentatively TRBD1 (6 bases). The receptor was isolated from a woman aged 25 to 39 with COVID-19, enrolled during active disease. The sequenced material came from peripheral blood. CDR3 amino acids: CASSIYQTGKNTEAFF. Written as DNA, the CDR3 is TGTGCCAGCAGTATCTATCAGACAGGAAAGAACACTGAAGCTTTCTTT.